The present TCR beta chain was sequenced within a study of CD8 T cells in ankylosing spondylitis listed by TCRdb under 2017. With regard to the full study: T cell receptor beta repertoires were profiled in healthy donors and ankylosing spondylitis patients so that disease-linked TCR variants could be found. Samples of peripheral blood were taken, and for ankylosing spondylitis patients, synovial fluid was collected as well. In total, the full study cohort was made up of 110 or so healthy donors and 25 to 30 ankylosing spondylitis patients.

The germline V gene specifies SGDLS as CDR1 and YYNGEE as CDR2. Trimming takes 2 bases from V and 2 bases from J, and the germline ends sit 5 bases apart. The CDR3 measures 13 amino acids from cysteine to phenylalanine. Left in the record is the CDR3 DNA by itself, 39 bases read in frame from the first base. Sequenced using an Illumina HiSeq 2500. Quantitative 5'-RACE with molecular barcodes was the method used to prepare the TCR beta libraries. From the authors' description of their analysis: Disease-linked TCR variants were identified with a new computational method built on a probabilistic model of VDJ rearrangement. Using fastp at Q25 and MiXCR, TCRdb reprocessed the public reads and kept productive beta chains. Entries are consolidated by CDR3 protein sequence, retaining the most common genes and DNA. It is TCRdb's table, rather than the study itself, that gives the V and J calls and clone size. The sample table shows roughly 30,000 distinct CDR3 sequences, and roughly 5.3% are seen once. The leading ten clones occupy about 1.8% of the sample.

Ten or more counts support this clonotype. Its antigen is unknown. No clone much larger than this one lies a single base away; base qualities are absent. General findings and caveats noted by the study authors: The disease-linked clones were reported as significantly enriched in matched synovial fluid samples from ankylosing spondylitis patients. In peripheral blood, the disease-linked clones were found at relatively low frequencies and had a CD8+ phenotype. Some motif variants had previously been reported in the synovial fluid and blood of reactive arthritis patients, which suggests shared mechanisms of disease initiation. A TCR beta motif made up of seven or eight highly homologous amino acid variants appeared to be characteristic of blood from ankylosing spondylitis patients.

The sequence was collected from a female donor with ankylosing spondylitis or in good health (not recorded which). In this chain, TRBV9 is recombined with TRBJ2-1; too little of a D gene remains to name it. The sequenced sample was blood, either unsorted or a sorted T cell fraction (not recorded which). Here the CDR3 is given as CASSVSTYNEQFF. The DNA reads TGTGCCAGCAGCGTTAGCACCTACAATGAGCAGTTCTTC.